A single TCR beta chain is shown here with its context. This sample is drawn from a study of CD8 T cells in Susac syndrome. Study-level background: Susac syndrome patients were untreated, on corticosteroids with some adding intravenous immunoglobulin, or on intravenous immunoglobulin only.

The RNA input was roughly 0.45 to 1 ug, and it was reverse transcribed with random hexamers. By means of immunoSEQ multiplex PCR, TCR beta CDR3 spanning 54 Vbeta and 13 Jbeta underwent amplification. TCRdb ran MiXCR on the immunoSEQ multiplex PCR reads and lists one entry per CDR3 protein. Of 95,000 to 150,000 distinct CDR3 sequences in the sample, 95% to 96% were seen once. This CDR3 is built from 15 residues. V was shortened by 0 bases and J by 3 bases, with 14 bases between the two germline ends. The germline V gene has CDR1 GTSNPN and CDR2 SVGIG (reference sequence). The chain couples TRBV30 to TRBJ1-1, with D perhaps matching TRBD1 (6 bases). The sequencing input was CD4+ T cells from PBMCs. This receptor was identified in a human donor with Susac syndrome. The CDR3, as DNA: TGTGCCTGGAGTGTGGGCTGGGGGCTCGACACTGAAGCTTTCTTT. Translation: CAWSVGWGLDTEAFF.